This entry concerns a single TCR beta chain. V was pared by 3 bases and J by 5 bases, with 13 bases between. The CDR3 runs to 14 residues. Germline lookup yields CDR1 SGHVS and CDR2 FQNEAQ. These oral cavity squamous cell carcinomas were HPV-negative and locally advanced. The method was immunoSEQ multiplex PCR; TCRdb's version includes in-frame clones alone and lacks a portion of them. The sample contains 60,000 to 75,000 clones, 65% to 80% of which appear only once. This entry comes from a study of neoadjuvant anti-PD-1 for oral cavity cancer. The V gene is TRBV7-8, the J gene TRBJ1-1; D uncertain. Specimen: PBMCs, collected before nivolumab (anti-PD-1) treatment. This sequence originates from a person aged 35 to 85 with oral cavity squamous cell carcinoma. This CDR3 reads CASSLGPVGTEAFF. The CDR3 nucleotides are TGTGCCAGCAGCTTGGGCCCCGTGGGGACTGAAGCTTTCTTT.